The source of this T cell receptor beta chain is a study of CD8 T cells in ankylosing spondylitis. Notes on the study in general: Seemingly characteristic of ankylosing spondylitis blood was a TCR beta motif consisting of about 8 highly homologous variants.

A note on this clonotype: What it recognizes is unknown. It may be a read error: a sequence one base away is much more abundant.

CDR3 length: 17 amino acids. Construction of TCR beta libraries was performed using quantitative 5'-RACE with molecular barcodes. TCRdb re-called the 5' RACE reads with MiXCR, one entry per CDR3 protein. Of approximately 400,000 distinct CDR3 sequences listed, roughly 15% are singletons. Sequencing was carried out using blood, either unsorted or a sorted T cell fraction (not recorded which). The J gene is TRBJ2-2, the V gene TRBV12-3 or TRBV12-4; possibly TRBD1 for D (5 bases). This TCR was recovered from a male donor with ankylosing spondylitis. The CDR3 coding sequence is TGTGTCAGCAGGCCACTCGGTTCAGGGCTAAACACCGGGGAGCTGTTTTTT. It encodes CVSRPLGSGLNTGELFF.